The 2 T cell receptor beta chains below come from one sample, sequenced in a study of blood T cell repertoires in COVID-19. TCRdb keeps only in-frame clones here, not all; method: immunoSEQ multiplex PCR. The data hold fewer than 250,000 clones, with about 80% observed a single time. Material: peripheral blood. The source is a woman aged 80 or over with acute or convalescent COVID-19.

The rearrangement joins TRBV19 to TRBJ2-7; D is possibly TRBD2 (6 bases). The CDR3 sequence is 14 residues long. Trimming pared 5 bases from V and 6 bases from J, leaving 17 bases between. Germline V lookup: CDR1 LNHDA, CDR2 SQIVND (reference sequence). The CDR3 DNA reads as TGTGCCAGTAGTGGCGGGTTGGGGGGTGGCGAGCAGTACTTC. Amino acids: CASSGGLGGGEQYF.

This clone was seen a handful of times. This sequence joins TRBV5-6 and TRBJ1-1, with D possibly TRBD1 on 6 matching bases. This CDR3 contains 15 residues. V shed 4 bases and J shed 3 bases, with 16 bases lying between them. Looked up from germline, CDR1 is SGHDT and CDR2 is YYEEEE. The CDR3 region has the DNA TGTGCCAGCAGCCTAATACAGGGTGCGGACACTGAAGCTTTCTTT. It codes for CASSLIQGADTEAFF.